A selection of T cell receptor beta chains follows, all from one sample in a study of response to subunit inactivated influenza vaccine. TCRdb passed the RT-PCR reads through MiXCR, listing each CDR3 protein once. The sample carries 400,000 to 550,000 distinct CDR3 sequences, roughly 23% recorded once. The sample in question was CD4+ T cells sorted from PBMCs, obtained about 5 days after vaccination. Source of these receptors: a man aged 50-60 years who received an inactivated influenza vaccine. Both conserved end residues are part of each CDR3. The D gene is left open where the match is weak. Part of the rows lack a size; the others show once, few, many or a class for expanded clones.

j_call clone_size v_call d_call cdr3_nt cdr3_aa
TRBJ2-3 - TRBV9 - TGTGCCAGCAGCGTAGGGGCGGGTTCCGATACGCAGTATTTT CASSVGAGSDTQYF
TRBJ2-1 many TRBV5-1 - TGCGCCAGCAGCCCTTCCTCGCTAAACAATGAGCAGTTCTTC CASSPSSLNNEQFF
TRBJ2-2 few TRBV7-2 - TGTGCCAGCAGGACTGGAGCAGGATCTAACACCGGGGAGCTGTTTTTT CASRTGAGSNTGELFF
TRBJ2-7 few TRBV5-1 - TGCGCCAGCAGCGCGGACTATTCCGAGCAGTACTTC CASSADYSEQYF
TRBJ2-5 - TRBV5-1 - TGCGCCAGCAGCTTGCGTGCCCTTCCAGAGACCCAGTACTTC CASSLRALPETQYF
TRBJ2-2 few TRBV7-2 TRBD2 TGTGCCAGCAGCTTAGGAGGACTAGCGGGAGTGTACGGGGAGCTGTTTTTT CASSLGGLAGVYGELFF
TRBJ2-7 few TRBV7-2 - TGTGCCAGCAGCTTAGTGTACGCAGGACAGCCTTCCTACGAGCAGTACTTC CASSLVYAGQPSYEQYF
TRBJ2-1 - TRBV5-1 - TGCGCCAGCAGCTTGTTTGCTAGTCGGCCGGATGAGCAGTTCTTC CASSLFASRPDEQFF
TRBJ2-5 - TRBV2 TRBD1 TGTACCAGCAGTGAAAGGGGACAGCCCTCGGAGACCCAGTACTTC CTSSERGQPSETQYF
TRBJ2-7 - TRBV18 TRBD2 TGTGCCAGCTCACCACTCGGGACTAGGGGTTACGAGCAGTACTTC CASSPLGTRGYEQYF
TRBJ2-5 - TRBV11-1 - TGTGCCAGCAGCTCCTCTAGTTTCGAGACCCAGTACTTC CASSSSSFETQYF
TRBJ1-2 - TRBV10-1 - TGCGCCAGCAGTGAGTCGAGACCCAAGGGAAGGGGCTACACCTTC CASSESRPKGRGYTF
TRBJ2-1 few TRBV12-3/TRBV12-4 - TGTGCCAGCAGTTCAGTTGCGGCTGGGGGTGAGCAGTTCTTC CASSSVAAGGEQFF
TRBJ1-4 few TRBV20-1 TRBD1 TGCAGTGCACACAGGGGGCACAGTAATGAAAAACTGTTTTTT CSAHRGHSNEKLFF
TRBJ2-3 - TRBV5-1 TRBD2 TGCGCCAGCAGCTCCTCCGGGACTAGCGGGATCCTCACAGATACGCAGTATTTT CASSSSGTSGILTDTQYF
TRBJ1-1 - TRBV30 - TGTGCCTGGAGCGGAGGGGGAGTGAACACTGAAGCTTTCTTT CAWSGGGVNTEAFF
TRBJ2-1 - TRBV12-3/TRBV12-4 - TGTGCCAGCAGTTTTCGACCCGGGGGTTACAATGAGCAGTTCTTC CASSFRPGGYNEQFF
TRBJ1-5 - TRBV20-1 TRBD1 TGCAGTGCTACCCAACAAGGGGGCACCAGCAATCAGCCCCAGCATTTT CSATQQGGTSNQPQHF
TRBJ2-2 few TRBV18 TRBD2 TGTGCCAGCTCACCCCGAGGACTAGCGGGGAACACCGGGGAGCTGTTTTTT CASSPRGLAGNTGELFF
TRBJ2-3 few TRBV10-3 - TGTGCCATCAGTGAGTCGATACTACCCACAGATACGCAGTATTTT CAISESILPTDTQYF
TRBJ2-1 - TRBV25-1 - TGTGCCAGCGGGACGAGCGCCAGCTACAATGAGCAGTTCTTC CASGTSASYNEQFF
TRBJ2-1 few TRBV12-3/TRBV12-4 TRBD2 TGTGCCAGCAGTTTAGTAGCTAGCGGGGTCTATGAGCAGTTCTTC CASSLVASGVYEQFF
TRBJ1-2 few TRBV4-3 - TGCGCCAGCAGCCAATCAGGGGTTGGCTATGGCTACACCTTC CASSQSGVGYGYTF
TRBJ2-4 - TRBV20-1 TRBD2 TGCAGTGCTAGAGATGGTGGGACTAGCGGGGTACTAGCCAAAAACATTCAGTACTTC CSARDGGTSGVLAKNIQYF
TRBJ2-7 - TRBV5-1 - TGCGCCAGCAGCTTGATGAGCACCTACGAGCAGTACTTC CASSLMSTYEQYF
TRBJ2-5 many TRBV29-1 - TGCAGCGTCGTCTCCAGGGGAGGTGGTGAGACCCAGTACTTC CSVVSRGGGETQYF
TRBJ2-2 few TRBV7-2 - TGTGCCAGCAGCTTAGACAGGGAAGGGAGGGAGCTGTTTTTT CASSLDREGRELFF
TRBJ2-1 few TRBV20-1 - TGCAGTGCTAGTTTCCCTAATAACCTCTACAATGAGCAGTTCTTC CSASFPNNLYNEQFF
TRBJ2-1 few TRBV7-2 TRBD2 TGTGCCAGCAGCCCGACGACTAGCGGGAGGGCCGGTGAGCAGTTCTTC CASSPTTSGRAGEQFF
TRBJ1-1 many TRBV10-3 - TGTGCCATCAGAAGACAGGACACTGAAGCTTTCTTT CAIRRQDTEAFF
TRBJ2-5 - TRBV5-1 - TGCGCCAGCAGCTCCCTCGGACAGAAGGAGACCCAGTACTTC CASSSLGQKETQYF
TRBJ1-1 - TRBV5-5 - TGTGCCAGCAGGGTGACAGGGAACACTGAAGCTTTCTTT CASRVTGNTEAFF